Listed below are T cell receptor beta chains from one sample, sequenced in a study of Graves' ophthalmopathy and Graves' hyperthyroidism. TCRdb called the multiplex PCR reads again in MiXCR, with one record for every CDR3 protein. The sample consists of about 400,000 distinct CDR3 sequences, around 19% of them appearing once. The sequencing input was peripheral blood. These TCRs come from a young woman with Graves' ophthalmopathy. CDR3s include the opening cysteine and the closing phenylalanine or tryptophan.

V gene,CDR3 length,J gene,CDR3 protein
TRBV6-2/TRBV6-3,12,TRBJ2-4,CASRDRENIQYF
TRBV5-1,15,TRBJ2-7,CASSLEQVGLYEQYF
TRBV24-1,12,TRBJ2-7,CATMTATYEQYF
TRBV27,15,TRBJ1-1,CASSIAGTVNTEAFF
TRBV11-2,16,TRBJ1-1,CASSVFSAGGSTEAFF
TRBV4-2,17,TRBJ2-7,CASSQEPRSGGAYEQYF
TRBV15,13,TRBJ1-5,CATSRVSNQPQHF
TRBV3-1,15,TRBJ1-6,CASREQGSRYSPLHF
TRBV28,15,TRBJ1-5,CASSLWGGAAQPQHF
TRBV6-2/TRBV6-3,18,TRBJ2-4,CASSYSVGLAGGKNIQYF
TRBV20-1,12,TRBJ2-7,CSELGAGDEQYF
TRBV2,14,TRBJ1-1,CASRRGGALTEAFF
TRBV19,15,TRBJ1-5,CASSIGVMINQPQHF
TRBV27,10,TRBJ2-7,CACGRSEQYF
TRBV6-2/TRBV6-3,13,TRBJ2-7,CASSWTGAYEQYF
TRBV15,15,TRBJ1-3,CATSRDQSSGNTIYF
TRBV19,15,TRBJ1-5,CASSISTGIVQPQHF
TRBV6-5,12,TRBJ2-7,CASRDSAYEQYF
TRBV6-2/TRBV6-3,14,TRBJ1-1,CASSDAGTGFLAFF
TRBV12-3/TRBV12-4,13,TRBJ2-7,CASSLGEPNEQYF
TRBV6-5,15,TRBJ1-1,CASSSPGGKNTEAFF
TRBV19,12,TRBJ1-5,CAIGPTNQPQHF